The 5 T cell receptor beta chains below come from one sample, sequenced in a study of T cell repertoires in cytomegalovirus infection. TCRdb recomputed calls from the reads with MiXCR, one row per CDR3 protein. This sample has some 400,000 distinct CDR3 sequences, with approximately 18% found just once. Sample: PBMCs. The receptors originated from a human donor in good health (CMV status not recorded). Some clones in this sample may be carry-over from other donors' samples.

Only a few counts were recorded for this clonotype. One end of the junction fails to match germline, which may point to a read error. The chain carries TRBV12-3 or TRBV12-4 and TRBJ1-1; TRBD1 matches 7 bases. The CDR3 covers 12 residues. The CDR3 nucleotides are TGTGCCAGCAGTCCAGGCCGACAGGGTAGACACTTT. Translation: CASSPGRQGRHF.

This clonotype was seen more than once but under ten times. V gene TRBV9 combines with J gene TRBJ1-3; 7 nucleotides agree with TRBD1. After removal of 4 bases from V and 4 bases from J, the junction contained 5 bases not matched to a gene. This CDR3 contains 14 residues. Germline CDR1 and CDR2: SGDLS and YYNGEE. The CDR3 DNA follows: TGTGCCAGCAGCCTGGGACAGCCCGGAAACACCATATATTTT. The encoded protein is CASSLGQPGNTIYF.

This clonotype was counted many times. CDR3 DNA: TGTGCCAGCAGCTACAAGGGGGGACGCACAGATACGCAGTATTTT. The encoded protein is CASSYKGGRTDTQYF. The chain combines TRBV7-2 with TRBJ2-3; D may match TRBD1 or TRBD2 (6 bases each). The CDR3 is 15 residues long. V lost 4 bases to trimming and J lost 1 base, with 12 bases between them. CDR1 and CDR2 (germline): SGHTA, FQGNSA.

At least ten counts were recorded for this clonotype. The chain recombines TRBV7-2 with TRBJ2-3, with 9 bases matching TRBD2. V lost 2 bases and J lost 0; bases outside the gene matches: 9. Germline V lookup: CDR1 SGHTA, CDR2 FQGNSA. This CDR3 contains 18 residues. The CDR3 sequence is CASSLWGLAGTSTDTQYF. CDR3 nucleotide sequence: TGTGCCAGCAGCTTATGGGGGCTAGCGGGAACTAGCACAGATACGCAGTATTTT.

CDR3 loop: CASRGTGTLLNEQFF. The CDR3, as DNA: TGTGCCAGTAGGGGGACAGGGACCCTTCTCAATGAGCAGTTCTTC. The rearrangement joins TRBV19 to TRBJ2-1; TRBD1 agrees at 9 bases. CDR3 length: 15 amino acids. The germline CDR1 and CDR2 sequences are LNHDA and SQIVND (reference sequence). Trimming removed 6 bases from V and 6 bases from J; junction bases left unmatched: 9.